This entry concerns a single T cell receptor beta chain. The sample belongs to a study of blood T cell repertoires in COVID-19. Across the study: The United States, Italy and Spain supplied acute and convalescent COVID-19 samples.

In the original processing: Estimates of nucleated cell counts were drawn from the amplification of reference gene primers. Only in-frame clones appear in the TCRdb table, and some are missing; sequencing was by immunoSEQ multiplex PCR. That table gives V, J and clone size, and the DNA gave D and trimming. The table lists some 130,000 clones, around 87% of them singletons. This clonotype originated in a man aged 45-60 years with active COVID-19. Sequenced: peripheral blood.

For the CDR3, the DNA is TGTGCCAGCAGCCCCAACCGCGGGGCGAATGGCTACACCTTC. Its protein is CASSPNRGANGYTF. V is TRBV7-2 and J is TRBJ1-2; D perhaps matches TRBD1 (5 bases). In germline, CDR1 is SGHTA, CDR2 FQGNSA. The germline V and J ends were trimmed by 5 bases and 6 bases, with 16 bases remaining between them. This CDR3 is 14 amino acids long. Combining the CDR3 with reference TRBV7-2 and TRBJ1-2 gives the whole variable domain GAGVSQSPSNKVTEKGKDVELRCDPISGHTALYWYRQSLGQGLEFLIYFQGNSAPDKSGLPSDRFSAERTGGSVSTLTIQRTQQEDSAVYLCASSPNRGANGYTFGSGTRLTVV.